The source of this TCR beta chain is a study of T cell responses to AZD1222 COVID-19 vaccine. Overall study findings and caveats: Recipients of two AZD1222 doses showed rising Spike-specific TCR breadth and depth. Nearly half of unique spike-specific TCRs reportedly avoided B.1.351 and B.1.1.7 mutated regions.

This clone has only one observation. Antigen unknown. Second doses at about 4 or about 12 weeks were pooled. Here immunoSEQ multiplex PCR was the method, and the copy in TCRdb shows in-frame clones only, minus some. The sample yields some 120,000 clones, about 79% seen once. The germline V gene has CDR1 MNHEY and CDR2 SVGEGT. V was cut by 0 bases and J by 8 bases, with 7 bases left in between. The CDR3 spans 12 residues. The V and J genes are TRBV6-2 or TRBV6-3 and TRBJ1-2; a weak D match, TRBD1 (5 bases). This specimen was peripheral blood, taken 28 days after the second AZD1222 dose. This TCR was sampled from an adult who received the AZD1222 COVID-19 vaccine. The CDR3 DNA sequence: TGTGCCAGCAGTTACTCGCAGGGAGGCTACACCTTC. This encodes CASSYSQGGYTF.